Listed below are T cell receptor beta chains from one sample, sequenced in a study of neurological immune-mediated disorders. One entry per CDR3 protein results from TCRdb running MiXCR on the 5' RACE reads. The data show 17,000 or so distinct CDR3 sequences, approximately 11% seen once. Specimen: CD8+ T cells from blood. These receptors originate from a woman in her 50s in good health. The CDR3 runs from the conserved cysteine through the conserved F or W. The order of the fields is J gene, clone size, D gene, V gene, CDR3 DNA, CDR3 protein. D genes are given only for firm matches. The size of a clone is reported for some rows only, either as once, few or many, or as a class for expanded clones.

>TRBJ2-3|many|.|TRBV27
TGTGCCAGCAGCTCGAGTTCAGGGATAACAGATACGCAGTATTTT
CASSSSSGITDTQYF
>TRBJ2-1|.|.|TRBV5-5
TGTGCCAGCAGCCCAGGGGTGGTTACCGGGGATGAGCAGTTCTTC
CASSPGVVTGDEQFF
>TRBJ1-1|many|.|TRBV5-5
TGTGCCAGCAGCTTGGGACCCCGGGGGACTGAAGCTTTCTTT
CASSLGPRGTEAFF
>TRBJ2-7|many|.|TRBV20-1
TGCAGTGCCCCGGGGGCGGGCGAGCAGTACTTC
CSAPGAGEQYF
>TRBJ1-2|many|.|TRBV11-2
TGTGCCAGCAGCTTAGTAGGGGTGGACTATGGCTACACCTTC
CASSLVGVDYGYTF
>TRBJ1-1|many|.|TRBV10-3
TGTGCCATCAGTGCACGGACACTGAACACTGAAGCTTTCTTT
CAISARTLNTEAFF
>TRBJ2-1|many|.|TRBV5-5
TGTGCCAGCAGCTTGAAAGTCGGGGTCTACAATGAGCAGTTCTTC
CASSLKVGVYNEQFF
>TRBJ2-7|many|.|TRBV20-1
TGCAGTGCTCGTGACCTAAGGGCCTACGAGCAGTACTTC
CSARDLRAYEQYF
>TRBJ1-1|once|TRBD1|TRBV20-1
TGCAGTGCTAGAGATGCGGGACAGAAGTTATTTGGGAACACTGAAGCTTTCTTT
CSARDAGQKLFGNTEAFF
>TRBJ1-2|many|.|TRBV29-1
TGCAGCGTTGAGACAGCCGAGGGCTACACCTTC
CSVETAEGYTF
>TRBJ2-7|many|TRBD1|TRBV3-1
TGTGCCAGCAGCCTAGACAGGGGGCACTACGAGCAGTACTTC
CASSLDRGHYEQYF